Shown below are 30 T cell receptor beta chains from a single sample sequenced in a study of blood T cell repertoires in COVID-19. The method was immunoSEQ multiplex PCR; TCRdb's version includes in-frame clones alone and lacks a portion of them. Among under 150,000 clones listed, 84% were seen once. Sequencing input: PBMCs or T cells enriched from blood (not recorded which). The receptors were sampled from a middle-aged man in a cohort exposed to, infected with or recovered from COVID-19 (not recorded which).

The V call is TRBV11-3, the J call TRBJ2-1; 7 nucleotides align to TRBD2. The junction had 7 bases not matched to a gene; V was cut back by 1 base and J by 7 bases. The CDR3 extends over 15 amino acids. Germline values: CDR1 SGHNT, CDR2 YENEEA. CDR3 amino acids: CASSLGTRNGNEQFF. The CDR3 nucleotides read TGTGCCAGCAGCTTAGGGACTAGAAACGGTAATGAGCAGTTCTTC.

The chain carries TRBV10-3 and TRBJ2-1; 12 bases line up with TRBD2. Germline CDR1 ENHRY, CDR2 SYGVKD. With V trimmed by 4 bases and J by 0 bases, 7 bases remained unmatched. The CDR3 is made up of 18 amino acids. CDR3: CAISGLAGASSSYNEQFF. CDR3 sequence (DNA): TGTGCCATCAGTGGACTAGCGGGAGCGAGTAGCTCCTACAATGAGCAGTTCTTC.

The chain has TRBV5-1 and TRBJ2-1; unclear D gene. The CDR3 length is 13 residues. Germline-derived CDR1 and CDR2 are SGHRS and YFSETQ. V lost 4 bases, J lost 8 bases, and 13 bases lay in between. In DNA, the CDR3 is TGCGCCAGCAGCAGATCGGAGAAGTATGAGCAGTTCTTC. Amino acid sequence: CASSRSEKYEQFF.

The rearrangement joins TRBV6-6 to TRBJ2-5, with D possibly being TRBD2 (6 bases). CDR1 is MNHNY and CDR2 is SVGAGI in the germline V gene (reference sequence). V lost 8 bases and J 4 bases, leaving 14 bases between the germline ends. The CDR3 has 13 amino acids. The CDR3 region has the DNA TGTGCCAGCGGGTTGGCGGGGATAGAGACCCAGTACTTC. This translates into CASGLAGIETQYF.

The rearrangement links TRBV19 to TRBJ1-4, with 7 positions matching TRBD1. V lost 3 bases to trimming and J lost 5 bases; unmatched junction nucleotides: 6. Germline loops: CDR1 LNHDA, CDR2 SQIVND (reference sequence). CDR3 length: 15 amino acids. For the CDR3, the DNA is TGTGCCAGTAGTATGGCGACAGGGAGAAATGAAAAACTGTTTTTT. It encodes CASSMATGRNEKLFF.

This sequence joins TRBV18 and TRBJ1-3; D possibly corresponds to TRBD1 (6 bases). Trimming removed 1 base from V and 0 bases from J, with 10 bases in between. In germline, CDR1 is KGHSH, CDR2 LQKENI. The CDR3 spans 16 residues. The CDR3 region is CASSPRGQTSGNTIYF. CDR3 nucleotide sequence: TGTGCCAGCTCACCACGGGGGCAGACCTCTGGAAACACCATATATTTT.

On this clone: One junction end disagrees with the germline gene, perhaps due to a read error. Here the CDR3 reads CASSLKTTTEAFF. The CDR3 coding sequence is TGTGCCAGCAGCTTAAAGACAACCACTGAGGCTTTCTTT. The gene calls are TRBV7-9 and TRBJ1-1; D uncertain. Germline V gene data show CDR1 as SEHNR and CDR2 as FQNEAQ (reference sequence). The CDR3 extends over 13 amino acids.

The rearrangement links TRBV4-3 to TRBJ2-3, with 10 bases fitting TRBD2. CDR3 length: 19 amino acids. CDR1 and CDR2 (germline): LGHNA, YSLEER. V lost 0 bases, J lost 0 bases, and 9 bases stayed unmatched. This CDR3 reads CASSQEMVAGGFSTDTQYF. The CDR3, as DNA: TGCGCCAGCAGCCAAGAGATGGTAGCGGGGGGTTTTAGCACAGATACGCAGTATTTT.

This chain uses TRBV5-4 with TRBJ1-2; TRBD1 matches 11 bases. The CDR3 consists of 15 residues. Germline V lookup: CDR1 SGHNT, CDR2 YYREEE (reference sequence). The junction had 4 bases not matched to a gene; V was cut back by 2 bases and J by 4 bases. The CDR3 reads CASSFRDRGSYGYTF. DNA of the CDR3: TGTGCCAGCAGCTTCCGGGACAGGGGGTCCTATGGCTACACCTTC.

In its sample, this clone was seen a few times. The genes are TRBV6-5 and TRBJ2-1, with TRBD2 matching 8 bases. V lost 7 bases, J lost 1 base, and 3 bases stayed unmatched. There are 14 residues in the CDR3. The V gene's germline CDR1 is MNHEY and CDR2 SVGAGI. CDR3 DNA sequence: TGTGCCAGCAAGACTAGCGATTCCTACAATGAGCAGTTCTTC. This gives the protein CASKTSDSYNEQFF.

On this clone: Other nucleotide sequences from this sample produce the same CDR3. The chain combines TRBV28 with TRBJ2-7; the D is unclear. The germline V gene encodes CDR1 MDHEN and CDR2 SYDVKM. The CDR3 runs 11 residues. Trimming took 6 bases from V and 4 from J, leaving 7 bases between them. CDR3 amino acids: CASSRSYEQYF. CDR3 nucleotide sequence: TGTGCCAGCAGCCGCAGTTACGAGCAGTACTTC.

This clone was seen only a few times. The V gene is TRBV7-3, the J gene TRBJ2-1; 9 bases are shared with TRBD2. After removal of 3 bases from V and 4 bases from J, the junction contained 4 bases not matched to a gene. Germline CDR1 reads SGHTA; CDR2 reads FQGTGA. The CDR3 runs 15 residues. DNA of the CDR3: TGTGCCAGCAGCTTGGGGCGGGAGGGTTACAATGAGCAGTTCTTC. This encodes CASSLGREGYNEQFF.

The J gene is TRBJ1-2, the V gene TRBV27; D unclear. Germline V gives CDR1 MNHEY, CDR2 SMNVEV (reference sequence). The CDR3 is 17 residues long. Trimming left V 2 bases short and J 5 bases short, with 21 bases between. CDR3 region: CASSLLSGGPNIYGYTF. The CDR3 bases are TGTGCCAGCAGTTTACTAAGCGGCGGGCCCAATATATATGGCTACACCTTC.

The rearrangement links TRBV19 to TRBJ1-2; D is possibly TRBD1 (6 bases). V was trimmed by 5 bases and J by 2 bases, leaving 12 bases between them. Germline V gene lookup returns CDR1 LNHDA and CDR2 SQIVND (reference sequence). The CDR3 is made up of 14 amino acids. CDR3 DNA: TGTGCCAGTAGTTCAACAGGGAACAACTATGGCTACACCTTC. It encodes CASSSTGNNYGYTF.

This clone was counted a single time. J is TRBJ2-7 and V is TRBV6-5, with TRBD1 matching over 7 bases. Germline V gene lookup returns CDR1 MNHEY and CDR2 SVGAGI. The V gene end was trimmed by 5 bases and the J gene end by 2 bases; junction bases not matched to a gene: 9. This CDR3 spans 15 amino acids. CDR3 bases: TGTGCCAGCAGTCTCTCGACAGGGAAGCCCTACGAGCAGTACTTC. Amino acid sequence: CASSLSTGKPYEQYF.

The gene calls are TRBV27 and TRBJ2-3; perhaps TRBD2 as D (5 bases). Germline CDR1 MNHEY, CDR2 SMNVEV (reference sequence). V was clipped by 6 bases and J by 4 bases, with 17 bases between them. CDR3 length equals 15 residues. In nucleotides, the CDR3 is TGTGCCAGCAGACTAGTGGGAGCGGCCTCAGATACGCAGTATTTT. It is translated as CASRLVGAASDTQYF.

This clone was seen only once. The chain recombines TRBV7-9 with TRBJ1-1; D is uncertain. V was shortened by 2 bases and J by 6 bases, with 7 bases between the two germline ends. The CDR3 extends over 12 amino acids. Germline V gene sequence: CDR1 SEHNR, CDR2 FQNEAQ (reference sequence). The CDR3 bases are TGTGCCAGCAGCTTACTGGAGGCTGAAGCTTTCTTT. Amino acid sequence: CASSLLEAEAFF.

V is TRBV7-8 and J is TRBJ2-7; TRBD1 is a possible D gene (5 bases). V lost 5 bases to trimming and J lost 6 bases, with 11 bases between them. Looked up from germline, CDR1 is SGHVS and CDR2 is FQNEAQ. This CDR3 spans 12 amino acids. The CDR3 loop reads CASSPSGIEQYF. For the CDR3, the DNA is TGTGCCAGCAGCCCTTCAGGGATCGAGCAGTACTTC.

The chain combines TRBV19 with TRBJ2-1; 11 bases align to TRBD2. J gave up 4 bases and V 5 bases, and 13 bases lay outside the gene matches. The CDR3 sequence is 18 residues long. The germline gives CDR1 LNHDA, CDR2 SQIVND (reference sequence). CDR3 bases: TGTGCCAGTAGTCCCCATAGCGGGAGGGCAGTACGTTACAATGAGCAGTTCTTC. The encoded protein is CASSPHSGRAVRYNEQFF.

This sequence joins TRBV19 and TRBJ1-1; D remains unclear. The CDR3 spans 15 residues. Germline CDR1 reads LNHDA; CDR2 reads SQIVND (reference sequence). Trimming took 3 bases from V and 1 from J, leaving 12 bases between them. For the CDR3, the DNA is TGTGCCAGTAGTATCCTGGGCCTTAAGAACACTGAAGCTTTCTTT. Translation gives CASSILGLKNTEAFF.

The rearrangement joins TRBV5-6 to TRBJ2-7, with D possibly TRBD1 on 5 matching bases. The V end lost 3 bases, the J end lost 4 bases, and 8 bases lay between the germline ends. Germline-derived CDR1 and CDR2 are SGHDT and YYEEEE. This CDR3 contains 12 residues. The CDR3 coding sequence is TGTGCCAGCAGCTCTGGACAATACGAGCAGTACTTC. Its translation: CASSSGQYEQYF. Looking up the rest from reference TRBV5-6 and TRBJ2-7 gives the full variable domain: DAGVTQSPTHLIKTRGQQVTLRCSPKSGHDTVSWYQQALGQGPQFIFQYYEEEERQRGNFPDRFSGHQFPNYSSELNVNALLLGDSALYLCASSSGQYEQYFGPGTRLTVT.

The V gene is TRBV14, the J gene TRBJ2-7; 9 bases fit TRBD2. The CDR3 is 16 amino acids. In germline, CDR1 is SGHDN, CDR2 FVKESK. The junction had 7 bases not matched to a gene; V was cut back by 4 bases and J by 0 bases. The CDR3 protein is CASSRIGLATSYEQYF. As DNA, the CDR3 is TGTGCCAGCAGCCGTATTGGACTAGCGACCTCCTACGAGCAGTACTTC.

This chain links TRBV6-1 with TRBJ2-7; TRBD2 might be the D (6 bases). The V and J ends lost 3 bases and 0 bases respectively, with 15 bases between them. The germline V gene has CDR1 MNHNS and CDR2 SASEGT. This CDR3 has 16 amino acids. The DNA of the CDR3 is TGTGCCAGCAGTGAGAATAGGCGGGACGCCTCCTACGAGCAGTACTTC. Translation gives CASSENRRDASYEQYF.

The V gene is TRBV10-3, the J gene TRBJ2-7; 9 positions agree with TRBD1. The CDR3 covers 15 residues. V shed 1 base and J 4 bases; nucleotides not matched to a gene: 5. From germline, CDR1 is ENHRY and CDR2 SYGVKD. In DNA, the CDR3 is TGTGCCATCAGTGAGTGGGGACAGGGATATTACGAGCAGTACTTC. This translates into CAISEWGQGYYEQYF.

The genes are TRBV10-1 and TRBJ2-1; D perhaps matches TRBD2 (6 bases). The V gene lost 0 bases and the J gene lost 2 bases, with 14 bases spanning the gap. The CDR3 length is 17 residues. Per the germline V gene, CDR1 is WNHNN and CDR2 is SYGVQD (reference sequence). In nucleotides, the CDR3 is TGCGCCAGCAGTGAGTCTTACGGAGGGCCCCCCTACAATGAGCAGTTCTTC. Translated: CASSESYGGPPYNEQFF.

J is TRBJ2-7 and V is TRBV6-5; 7 nucleotides line up with TRBD1. The V and J ends lost 10 bases and 7 bases, in that order; junction bases with no gene match: 13. The CDR3 length is 13 residues. Germline V gene lookup returns CDR1 MNHEY and CDR2 SVGAGI. DNA for the CDR3: TGTGCCACCTTAAGGACAGGAGAGAGGGAGCAGTACTTC. This sequence encodes CATLRTGEREQYF.

This clone was observed a few times. V gene TRBV4-2 combines with J gene TRBJ2-1; a possible D gene is TRBD2 (6 bases). CDR3 length: 16 amino acids. Germline CDR1 is LGHNA and CDR2 is YNFKEQ. The germline V and J ends were trimmed by 4 bases and 9 bases, with 22 bases remaining between them. The CDR3 spells CASSPRDPYSEGEQFF. The CDR3 DNA reads TGTGCCAGCAGCCCCCGGGACCCCTATTCGGAGGGTGAGCAGTTCTTC.

The CDR3 spells CASNRRDIIQETQYF. The DNA for the CDR3 is TGTGCCAGCAACCGCCGGGACATAATCCAAGAGACCCAGTACTTC. The V and J genes are TRBV5-8 and TRBJ2-5; TRBD1 might be the D (6 bases). V lost 6 bases and J lost 1, with 16 bases in between. CDR1 and CDR2 (germline): SGHTS, YDEGEE. The CDR3 runs 15 residues.

V is TRBV3-1 (or the pseudogene TRBV3-2) and J is TRBJ2-1; no definite D call. Trimming took 1 base from V and 7 from J, leaving 11 bases between them. Per the germline V gene, CDR1 is LGHDT and CDR2 is YNNKEL (reference sequence). This CDR3 has 14 amino acids. The DNA for the CDR3 is TGTGCCAGCAGCCAAGGAGGAGTTTGGAATGAGCAGTTCTTC. It translates to CASSQGGVWNEQFF.

The CDR3 nucleotides read TGTGCCAGCAGTTTATGGCAGGGGGCCCTTAATTCACCCCTCCACTTT. Translating gives CASSLWQGALNSPLHF. The V and J genes are TRBV27 and TRBJ1-6, with 8 bases identical to TRBD1. The CDR3 loop spans 16 amino acids. CDR1 is MNHEY, CDR2 SMNVEV, per germline (reference sequence). J was trimmed by 6 bases and V by 1 base; bases with no gene match: 5.